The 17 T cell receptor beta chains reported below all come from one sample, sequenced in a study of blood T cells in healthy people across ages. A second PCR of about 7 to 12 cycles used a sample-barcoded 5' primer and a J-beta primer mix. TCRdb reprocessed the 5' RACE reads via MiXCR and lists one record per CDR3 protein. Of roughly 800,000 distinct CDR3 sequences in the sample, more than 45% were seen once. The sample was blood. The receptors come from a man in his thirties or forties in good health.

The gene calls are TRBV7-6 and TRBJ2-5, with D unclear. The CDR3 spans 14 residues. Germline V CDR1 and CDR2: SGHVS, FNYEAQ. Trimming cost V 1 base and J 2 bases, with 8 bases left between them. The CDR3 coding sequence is TGTGCCAGCAGCTTAGTCTCGCTACAAGAGACCCAGTACTTC. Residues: CASSLVSLQETQYF.

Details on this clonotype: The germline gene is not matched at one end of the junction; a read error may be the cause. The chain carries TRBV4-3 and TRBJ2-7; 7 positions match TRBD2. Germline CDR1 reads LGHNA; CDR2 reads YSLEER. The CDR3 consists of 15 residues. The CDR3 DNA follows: TGCGTCAGCAGCCAAGATTATGGTAGCGGGTCTACCCAGTACTTC. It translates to CVSSQDYGSGSTQYF.

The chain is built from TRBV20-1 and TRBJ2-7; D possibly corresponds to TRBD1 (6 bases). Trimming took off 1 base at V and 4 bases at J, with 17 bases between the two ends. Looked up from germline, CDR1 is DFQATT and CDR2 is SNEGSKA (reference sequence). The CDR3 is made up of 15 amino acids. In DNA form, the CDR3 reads TGCAGTGCTAGAGCAAACACAGGGAGTATTTACGAGCAGTACTTC. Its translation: CSARANTGSIYEQYF.

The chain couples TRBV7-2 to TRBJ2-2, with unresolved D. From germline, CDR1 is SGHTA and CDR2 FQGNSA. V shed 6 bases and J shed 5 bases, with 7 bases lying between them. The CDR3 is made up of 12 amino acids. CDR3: CASRSVTGELFF. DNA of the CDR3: TGTGCCAGCAGAAGCGTGACCGGGGAGCTGTTTTTT.

Written as DNA, the CDR3 is TGTGCCAGCTCACGCCCGGGTGGCTACACCTTC. It encodes CASSRPGGYTF. The rearrangement joins TRBV2 to TRBJ1-2; D is unclear. CDR3 length equals 11 residues. CDR1 is SNHLY, CDR2 FYNNEI, per germline. The V end was cut by 8 bases, the J end by 7 bases, with 11 bases between.

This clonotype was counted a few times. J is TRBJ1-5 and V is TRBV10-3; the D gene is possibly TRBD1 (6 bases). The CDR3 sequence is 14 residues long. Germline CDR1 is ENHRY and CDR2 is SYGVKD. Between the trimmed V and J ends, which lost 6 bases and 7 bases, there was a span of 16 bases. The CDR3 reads CAISEQGVDQPQHF. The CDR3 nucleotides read TGTGCCATCAGCGAACAGGGCGTGGACCAGCCCCAGCATTTT.

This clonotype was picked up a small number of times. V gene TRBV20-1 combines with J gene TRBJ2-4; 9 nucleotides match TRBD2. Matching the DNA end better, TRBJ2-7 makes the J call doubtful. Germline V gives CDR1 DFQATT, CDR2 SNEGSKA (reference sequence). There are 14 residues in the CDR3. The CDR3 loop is CSAASPGTSPEQYF. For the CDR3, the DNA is TGCAGTGCTGCCAGCCCCGGGACTAGCCCCGAGCAGTACTTC.

The CDR3 coding sequence is TGTGCCCTAGTCGGGCAGGACCGCACAGATACGCAGTATTTT. Its protein is CALVGQDRTDTQYF. The J gene is TRBJ2-3, the V gene TRBV12-3 or TRBV12-4; no clear D gene. V was cut by 11 bases and J by 1 base, with 16 bases left in between. The CDR3 is 14 amino acids.

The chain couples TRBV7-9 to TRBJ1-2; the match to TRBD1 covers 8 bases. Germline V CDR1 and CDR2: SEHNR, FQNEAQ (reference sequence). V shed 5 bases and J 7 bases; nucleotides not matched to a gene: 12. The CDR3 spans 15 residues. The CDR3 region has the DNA TGTGCCAGCAGCCCCGATCTAGGACAGGGAGGTGGCTACACCTTC. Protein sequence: CASSPDLGQGGGYTF.

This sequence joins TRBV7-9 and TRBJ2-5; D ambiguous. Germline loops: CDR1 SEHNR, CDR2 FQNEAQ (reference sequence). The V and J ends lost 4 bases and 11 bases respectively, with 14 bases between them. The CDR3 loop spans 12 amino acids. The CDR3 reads CASSWGWGEQYF. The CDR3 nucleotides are TGTGCCAGCAGCTGGGGTTGGGGTGAGCAGTACTTC.

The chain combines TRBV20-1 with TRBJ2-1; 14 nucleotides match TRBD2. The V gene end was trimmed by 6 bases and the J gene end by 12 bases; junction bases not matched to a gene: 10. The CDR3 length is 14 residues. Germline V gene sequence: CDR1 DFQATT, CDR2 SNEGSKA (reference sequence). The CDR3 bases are TGCAGTGCCAAAGAAGGGACTAGCGGGAGTTGGCAGTTCTTC. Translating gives CSAKEGTSGSWQFF.

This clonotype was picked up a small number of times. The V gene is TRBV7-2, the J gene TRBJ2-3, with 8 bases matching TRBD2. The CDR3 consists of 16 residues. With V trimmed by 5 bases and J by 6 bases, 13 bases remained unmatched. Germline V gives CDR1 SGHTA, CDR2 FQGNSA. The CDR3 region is CASSGVVGLAMDTQYF. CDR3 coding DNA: TGTGCCAGCAGCGGAGTGGTAGGACTAGCCATGGATACGCAGTATTTT.

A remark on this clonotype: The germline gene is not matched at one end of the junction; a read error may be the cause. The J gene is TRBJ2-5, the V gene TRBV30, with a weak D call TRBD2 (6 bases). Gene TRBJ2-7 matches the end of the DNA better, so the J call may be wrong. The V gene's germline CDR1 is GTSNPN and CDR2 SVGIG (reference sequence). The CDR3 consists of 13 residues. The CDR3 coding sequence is TGTGCCCGGAGGGACTTAGAGGGTTACGAGCAGTACTTC. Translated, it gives CARRDLEGYEQYF.

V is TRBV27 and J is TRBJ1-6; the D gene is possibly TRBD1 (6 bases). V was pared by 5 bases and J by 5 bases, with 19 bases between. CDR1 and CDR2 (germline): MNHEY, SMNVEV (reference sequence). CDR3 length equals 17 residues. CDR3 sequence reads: CASSKDYRDRDNSPLHF. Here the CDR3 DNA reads TGTGCCAGCAGTAAAGATTACAGGGATAGAGATAATTCACCCCTCCACTTT.

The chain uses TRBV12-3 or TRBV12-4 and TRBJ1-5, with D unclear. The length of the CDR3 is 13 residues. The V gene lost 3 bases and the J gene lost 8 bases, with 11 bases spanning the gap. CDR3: CASSFGENKPQHF. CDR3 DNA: TGTGCCAGCAGTTTCGGGGAGAATAAGCCCCAGCATTTT.

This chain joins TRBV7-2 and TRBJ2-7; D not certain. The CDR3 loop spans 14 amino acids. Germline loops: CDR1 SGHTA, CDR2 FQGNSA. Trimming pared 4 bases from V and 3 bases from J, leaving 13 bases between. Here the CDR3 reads CASSSLGYFYEQYF. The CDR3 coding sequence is TGTGCCAGCAGCTCGCTCGGGTATTTCTACGAGCAGTACTTC. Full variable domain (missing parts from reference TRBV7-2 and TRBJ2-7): GAGVSQSPSNKVTEKGKDVELRCDPISGHTALYWYRQSLGQGLEFLIYFQGNSAPDKSGLPSDRFSAERTGGSVSTLTIQRTQQEDSAVYLCASSSLGYFYEQYFGPGTRLTVT.

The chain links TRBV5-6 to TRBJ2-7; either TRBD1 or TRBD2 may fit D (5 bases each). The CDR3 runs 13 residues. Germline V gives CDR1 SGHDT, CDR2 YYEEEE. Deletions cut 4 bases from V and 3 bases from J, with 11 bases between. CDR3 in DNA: TGTGCCAGCAGCGACGGGACGGGCTACGAGCAGTACTTC. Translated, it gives CASSDGTGYEQYF.